Following are 17 T cell receptor beta chains from one sample sequenced in a study of regulatory T cells in long-lasting Graves disease. Libraries of TCR beta came from iRepertoire HTBI primers plus Arm-PCR of CDR3 regions. MiXCR, run by TCRdb on the multiplex PCR reads, gives a single entry per CDR3 protein. The data hold 350,000 to 550,000 distinct CDR3 sequences, with approximately 16% observed a single time. Indicated time point: newly diagnosed GD, antithyroid drugs for less than 3 months. Researchers made the TCR library from RNA that was extracted from PBMCs. These records were also assigned to another study, of T cells in Graves' hyperthyroidism and ophthalmopathy.

Source: peripheral blood mononuclear cells (PBMCs), taken at new diagnosis, from a patient treated with antithyroid drugs. These receptors were taken from a woman younger than 30 with Graves disease.

This clonotype was seen many times. The chain links TRBV28 to TRBJ2-5, with 8 bases matching TRBD1. The V gene's germline CDR1 is MDHEN and CDR2 SYDVKM. The V segment lost 6 bases and the J segment 1 base; nucleotides outside the gene matches: 7. The CDR3 sequence is 15 residues long. The CDR3 DNA reads as TGTGCCAGCAGGGTGGACAGGGCGGCCCAAGAGACCCAGTACTTC. This encodes CASRVDRAAQETQYF.

V and J are TRBV29-1 and TRBJ1-2, with D tentatively TRBD1 (6 bases). CDR1 and CDR2 (germline): SQVTM, ANQGSEA. The CDR3 extends over 12 amino acids. CDR3 amino acids: CTVSRGAYGYTF. DNA of the CDR3: TGCACCGTGAGCAGGGGTGCCTATGGCTACACCTTC.

This clonotype was seen only once. This chain connects TRBV7-2 to TRBJ1-3; D is perhaps TRBD1 (5 bases). The CDR3 is 16 amino acids. Trimming took off 1 base at V and 3 bases at J, with 13 bases between the two ends. CDR1 is SGHTA, CDR2 FQGNSA, per germline. The CDR3 sequence: CASSLVPGTGGNTIYF. The CDR3 DNA reads as TGTGCCAGCAGCTTAGTCCCAGGGACGGGTGGAAACACCATATATTTT.

This chain uses TRBV27 with TRBJ1-6; no firm D call. Per germline, CDR1 MNHEY and CDR2 SMNVEV (reference sequence). There are 15 residues in the CDR3. Trimming took off 3 bases at V and 4 bases at J, with 10 bases between the two ends. CDR3 nucleotides: TGTGCCAGCAGTTTTTGGCGGGGTTATAATTCACCCCTCCACTTT. It yields the protein CASSFWRGYNSPLHF.

This clonotype has a count of ten or more. The chain uses TRBV12-3 or TRBV12-4 and TRBJ1-2, with D uncertain. There are 13 residues in the CDR3. Trimming shortened V by 6 bases and J by 3 bases, and 11 bases separated the two germline ends. CDR3 loop: CASSQGIDYGYTF. The CDR3 nucleotides are TGTGCCAGCAGCCAAGGGATCGACTATGGCTACACCTTC.

V usage is TRBV24-1 and J usage is TRBJ1-2, with D perhaps TRBD1 (5 bases). Germline V gene lookup returns CDR1 KGHDR and CDR2 SFDVKD. The CDR3 extends over 11 amino acids. The V gene lost 5 bases and the J gene lost 8 bases, with 8 bases spanning the gap. CDR3 in DNA: TGTGCCACCAGTGCGGGGCTAGGCTACACCTTC. It encodes CATSAGLGYTF.

This clonotype was detected a few times. This sequence joins TRBV5-4 and TRBJ1-2; no clear D. The CDR3 length is 15 residues. V lost 4 bases, J lost 7 bases, and 20 bases lay in between. Germline lookup yields CDR1 SGHNT and CDR2 YYREEE (reference sequence). CDR3 in DNA: TGTGCCAGCAGCCGTCGTGCCTTGGGATTTGCTGGCTACACCTTC. This translates into CASSRRALGFAGYTF.

The genes are TRBV5-8 and TRBJ1-5; 9 bases align to TRBD1. The CDR3 has 17 residues. Germline loops: CDR1 SGHTS, CDR2 YDEGEE. V dropped 1 base and J dropped 6; count of bases not matched to a gene: 11. This CDR3 reads CASSLRAGQGRSQPQHF. The CDR3 DNA reads as TGTGCCAGCAGCTTGAGGGCGGGACAGGGCCGAAGTCAGCCCCAGCATTTT.

The chain links TRBV2 to TRBJ2-7; possibly TRBD1 or TRBD2 for D (6 bases each). V lost 3 bases and J 2 bases, leaving 11 bases between the germline ends. The CDR3 runs to 14 residues. CDR1 is SNHLY, CDR2 FYNNEI, per germline. CDR3 residues: CASSDGGQAYEQYF. In DNA, the CDR3 is TGTGCCAGCAGTGACGGGGGACAAGCCTACGAGCAGTACTTC.

This clonotype showed up just a few times. The chain links TRBV28 to TRBJ1-6, with 7 bases identical to TRBD1. CDR3 length equals 17 residues. With V trimmed by 7 bases and J by 5 bases, 14 bases remained unmatched. Germline assignment: CDR1 MDHEN and CDR2 SYDVKM. The DNA for the CDR3 is TGTGCCAGCACCACTTTACCCGGGACAGTCCATAATTCACCCCTCCACTTT. Translated: CASTTLPGTVHNSPLHF.

This clonotype appeared many times. The chain employs TRBV3-1 and TRBJ2-7, with D perhaps assigned TRBD1 or TRBD2 (5 bases each). V dropped 5 bases and J dropped 8 bases, with 19 bases sitting between them. The CDR3 length is 14 residues. Germline CDR1 LGHDT, CDR2 YNNKEL (reference sequence). CDR3 amino acids: CASSSTRDAPQQYF. Here the CDR3 DNA reads TGTGCCAGCAGCTCCACCCGGGACGCCCCACAGCAGTACTTC.

This clonotype appeared a single time. J is TRBJ1-5 and V is TRBV20-1; 10 positions match TRBD1. The CDR3 spans 16 residues. Germline V gives CDR1 DFQATT, CDR2 SNEGSKA (reference sequence). Unmatched junction bases numbered 6, after V lost 0 bases and J lost 4 bases. The CDR3 DNA sequence: TGCAGTGCTAGAGATCACGGGACAGGGGCTAATCAGCCCCAGCATTTT. Amino acids: CSARDHGTGANQPQHF.

This clonotype came up a few times. The chain combines TRBV7-9 with TRBJ2-1, with 7 bases aligning to TRBD2. V dropped 3 bases and J dropped 6; count of bases not matched to a gene: 11. This CDR3 has 16 amino acids. The germline gives CDR1 SEHNR, CDR2 FQNEAQ (reference sequence). CDR3 in DNA: TGTGCCAGCAGCTTGGGACGTCATGGGAGGGCCAATGAGCAGTTCTTC. Its protein is CASSLGRHGRANEQFF.

This clonotype appeared many times. The J gene is TRBJ2-3, the V gene TRBV14, with D perhaps TRBD1 or TRBD2 (5 bases each). In germline, CDR1 is SGHDN, CDR2 FVKESK. Between the trimmed V and J ends, which lost 5 bases and 0 bases, there was a span of 24 bases. This CDR3 has 19 amino acids. The CDR3 here is CASSKPWGGGPTSTDTQYF. The CDR3 nucleotides are TGTGCCAGCAGCAAACCATGGGGCGGAGGTCCGACTAGCACAGATACGCAGTATTTT.

This clonotype was counted ten times or more. The genes are TRBV5-1 and TRBJ2-3; D ambiguous. Germline CDR1 reads SGHRS; CDR2 reads YFSETQ. V dropped 0 bases and J dropped 1 base, with 9 bases sitting between them. The CDR3 extends over 15 amino acids. The CDR3 loop is CASSLAGIGTDTQYF. The CDR3, as DNA: TGCGCCAGCAGCTTGGCTGGGATTGGCACAGATACGCAGTATTTT. Looking up the rest from reference TRBV5-1 and TRBJ2-3 gives the full variable domain: KAGVTQTPRYLIKTRGQQVTLSCSPISGHRSVSWYQQTPGQGLQFLFEYFSETQRNKGNFPGRFSGRQFSNSRSEMNVSTLELGDSALYLCASSLAGIGTDTQYFGPGTRLTVL.

This clonotype was counted at least ten times. V and J are TRBV20-1 and TRBJ2-7, with unresolved D. The CDR3 is made up of 13 amino acids. V lost 3 bases to trimming and J lost 4 bases, with 13 bases between them. Germline assignment: CDR1 DFQATT and CDR2 SNEGSKA (reference sequence). The CDR3 sequence: CSASGFPAYEQYF. CDR3 in DNA: TGCAGTGCTAGCGGATTCCCGGCGTACGAGCAGTACTTC.

Regarding this clonotype: Here the CDR3 omits its conserved ending phenylalanine or tryptophan, so a read error is the likely source. The CDR3 here is CSAPRTGGFSDTEAFS. The CDR3 nucleotides read TGCAGCGCGCCTAGGACAGGGGGCTTTTCGGACACTGAAGCTTTCTCT. The V and J genes are TRBV29-1 and TRBJ1-1, with 11 bases matching TRBD1. CDR3 size: 16 residues. CDR1 and CDR2 (germline): SQVTM, ANQGSEA. V lost 7 bases to trimming and J lost 3 bases; unmatched junction nucleotides: 13.